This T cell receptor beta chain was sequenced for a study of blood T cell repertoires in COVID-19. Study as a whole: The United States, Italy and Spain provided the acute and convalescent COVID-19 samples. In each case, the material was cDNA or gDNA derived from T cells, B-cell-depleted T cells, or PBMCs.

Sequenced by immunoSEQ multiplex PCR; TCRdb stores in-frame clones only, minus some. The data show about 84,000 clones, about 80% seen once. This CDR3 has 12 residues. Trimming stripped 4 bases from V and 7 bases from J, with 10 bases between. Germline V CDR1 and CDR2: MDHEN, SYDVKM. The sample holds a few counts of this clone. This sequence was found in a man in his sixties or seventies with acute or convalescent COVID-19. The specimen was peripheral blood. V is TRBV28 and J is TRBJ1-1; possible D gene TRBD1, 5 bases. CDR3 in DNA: TGTGCCAGCAGTTCCAGGGTGGTTGAAGCTTTCTTT. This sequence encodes CASSSRVVEAFF.